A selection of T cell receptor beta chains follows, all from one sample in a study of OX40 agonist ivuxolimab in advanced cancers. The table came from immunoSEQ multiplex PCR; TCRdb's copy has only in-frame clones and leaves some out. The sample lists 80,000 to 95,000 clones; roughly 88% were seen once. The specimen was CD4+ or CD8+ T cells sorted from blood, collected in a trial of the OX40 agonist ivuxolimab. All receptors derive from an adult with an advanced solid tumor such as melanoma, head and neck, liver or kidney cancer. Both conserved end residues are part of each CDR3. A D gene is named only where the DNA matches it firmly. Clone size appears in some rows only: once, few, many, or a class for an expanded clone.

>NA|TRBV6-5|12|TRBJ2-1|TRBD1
TGTGCCAGCAGCCCCACCGGGACAGGGGAGTTCTTC
CASSPTGTGEFF
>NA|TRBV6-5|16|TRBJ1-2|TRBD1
TGTGCCAGCAGTTACGACAGGGAAGGATCGAACTATGGCTACACCTTC
CASSYDREGSNYGYTF
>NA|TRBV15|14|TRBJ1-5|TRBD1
TGTGCCACCAGCAGGGCAGGGGGGGATCAGCCCCAGCATTTT
CATSRAGGDQPQHF
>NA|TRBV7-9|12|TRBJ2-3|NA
TGTGCCAGCAGCTTCACCGGAGATACGCAGTATTTT
CASSFTGDTQYF
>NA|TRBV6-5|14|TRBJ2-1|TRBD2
TGTGCCAGCAGGTCACTAGCGGGAGTCAATGAGCAGTTCTTC
CASRSLAGVNEQFF
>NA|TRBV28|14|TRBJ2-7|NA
TGTGCCAGCAGTGCCGAAGGGGATTCCTACGAGCAGTACTTC
CASSAEGDSYEQYF
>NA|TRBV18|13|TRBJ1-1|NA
TGTGCCAGCTCGTCAGACGGGAACACTGAAGCTTTCTTT
CASSSDGNTEAFF
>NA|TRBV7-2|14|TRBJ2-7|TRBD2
TGTGCCAGCAGGACTAGCGCCAGCTCCTACGAGCAGTACTTC
CASRTSASSYEQYF
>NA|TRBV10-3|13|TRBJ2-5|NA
TGTGCCATCAGTGAGGGGATCCGCGAGACCCAGTACTTC
CAISEGIRETQYF
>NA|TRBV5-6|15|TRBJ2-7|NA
TGTGCCAGCAGCTTGGGGATGGGGTGGGGGCGCGAGCAGTACTTC
CASSLGMGWGREQYF
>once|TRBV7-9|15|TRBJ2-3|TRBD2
TGTGCCAGCAGCGTAAATAGCGGGAGCACAGATACGCAGTATTTT
CASSVNSGSTDTQYF